The 10 T cell receptor beta chains listed next were all sequenced from one sample in a study of human CD8 memory T cell subsets. By UMI-labeled 5' RACE, the TCR beta libraries were made. TCRdb ran MiXCR on the 5' RACE reads and lists one entry per CDR3 protein. In the table there are under 10,000 distinct CDR3 sequences, 3.9% of which are singletons. Sample: CD8+ T cells from PBMCs. These receptors were taken from a human donor in good health.

This clonotype was seen a few times. This chain connects TRBV7-9 to TRBJ2-2, with D perhaps TRBD2 (5 bases). Per the germline V gene, CDR1 is SEHNR and CDR2 is FQNEAQ (reference sequence). The CDR3 is made up of 15 amino acids. Trimming left V 5 bases short and J 5 bases short, with 15 bases between. The CDR3 reads CASSPPARATGELFF. The CDR3 DNA is TGTGCCAGCAGCCCCCCGGCGAGGGCAACCGGGGAGCTGTTTTTT.

The genes are TRBV3-1 and TRBJ2-7; tentative D call: TRBD1 (6 bases). CDR1 is LGHDT and CDR2 is YNNKEL in the germline V gene (reference sequence). Trimming took 1 base from V and 0 from J, leaving 10 bases between them. The CDR3 spans 15 residues. CDR3 nucleotides: TGTGCCAGCAGCCAAGGACAGGTTAGCTCCTACGAGCAGTACTTC. Its translation: CASSQGQVSSYEQYF.

Within the sample, this clonotype is medium-sized. The V gene is TRBV4-2, the J gene TRBJ1-1; TRBD1 matches at 8 bases. CDR1 is LGHNA and CDR2 is YNFKEQ in the germline V gene. This CDR3 comprises 18 residues. V was clipped by 3 bases and J by 0 bases; unmatched bases: 12. CDR3 residues: CASSHVGIDRGMNTEAFF. CDR3 nucleotide sequence: TGTGCCAGCAGCCACGTTGGTATCGACAGGGGCATGAACACTGAAGCTTTCTTT.

Many counts were recorded for this clonotype. The CDR3, as DNA: TGTGCCAGCAGCTCTGTCTCTAGCGGGGTAAGGGGTGAGCAGTTCTTC. This translates into CASSSVSSGVRGEQFF. This chain uses TRBV5-5 with TRBJ2-1; the match to TRBD2 covers 9 bases. The CDR3 totals 16 residues. Germline lookup yields CDR1 SGHKS and CDR2 YYEKEE (reference sequence). V lost 3 bases to trimming and J lost 9 bases; unmatched junction nucleotides: 13.

The table lists this clonotype with many counts. V is TRBV27 and J is TRBJ1-2, with unresolved D. Between the trimmed V and J ends, which lost 5 bases and 7 bases, there was a span of 11 bases. This CDR3 has 12 residues. Germline loops: CDR1 MNHEY, CDR2 SMNVEV (reference sequence). CDR3: CASSPSGIGYTF. As DNA, the CDR3 is TGTGCCAGCAGTCCGTCAGGCATTGGCTACACCTTC.

This clonotype appeared many times. The CDR3 region has the DNA TGCGCCAGCAGCTTGGAGCCAGAATACGAGCAGTACTTC. Its protein product is CASSLEPEYEQYF. The chain has TRBV5-1 and TRBJ2-7; D not resolved. V was cut by 0 bases and J by 4 bases, with 8 bases left in between. The CDR3 is made up of 13 amino acids. Germline CDR1 is SGHRS and CDR2 is YFSETQ.

To note about this clonotype: This sequence may be a read error, since a much larger clone differs from it by one base. The V gene is TRBV5-1, the J gene TRBJ1-1, with no clear D. Germline assignment: CDR1 SGHRS and CDR2 YFSETQ. The CDR3 sequence is 16 residues long. Trimming left V 1 base short and J 0 bases short, with 13 bases between. Here the CDR3 reads CASSLTLRNMNTEAFF. In nucleotides, the CDR3 is TGCGCCAGCAGCTTGACACTGAGGAACATGAACACTGAAGCTTTCTTT.

This clonotype was counted a few times. The rearrangement joins TRBV28 to TRBJ1-5; 7 bases align to TRBD1. The germline V gene has CDR1 MDHEN and CDR2 SYDVKM. The CDR3 runs 14 residues. After removal of 11 bases from V and 6 bases from J, the junction contained 13 bases not matched to a gene. The CDR3: CAAQPDRAVQPQHF. CDR3 DNA: TGTGCCGCCCAACCCGACAGGGCGGTTCAGCCCCAGCATTTT.

This clonotype showed up many times. V and J are TRBV15 and TRBJ2-1, with D possibly matching TRBD2 (6 bases). The germline V gene encodes CDR1 LNHNV and CDR2 YYDKDF (reference sequence). V lost 0 bases, J lost 8 bases, and 17 bases lay in between. The CDR3 consists of 16 residues. The CDR3: CATSRDLGSGFDEQFF. CDR3 in DNA: TGTGCCACCAGCAGAGATCTCGGGAGTGGTTTTGATGAGCAGTTCTTC.

The sample holds many counts of this clonotype. The chain recombines TRBV27 with TRBJ2-5; D is ambiguous. The CDR3 extends over 15 amino acids. CDR1 is MNHEY and CDR2 is SMNVEV in the germline V gene (reference sequence). Trimming left V 6 bases short and J 4 bases short, with 18 bases between. DNA for the CDR3: TGTGCCAGCAGCAACACAATGTCGGAGCCAGAGACCCAGTACTTC. The encoded protein is CASSNTMSEPETQYF.